The 14 T cell receptor beta chains below come from one sample, sequenced in a study of radiotherapy plus CTLA-4 blockade in lung cancer. Method: immunoSEQ multiplex PCR; TCRdb's copy keeps in-frame clones and lacks some. Here the sample spans tens of thousands of clones, 75% to 80% being singletons. Sequencing used peripheral blood, obtained from a patient treated with radiotherapy plus ipilimumab. The receptors were sampled from a human donor with non-small cell lung cancer whose response to radiotherapy plus ipilimumab could not be evaluated.

CDR3 in DNA: TGTGCCAGCAGCGGGGGACAGGGCCCCTACGAGCAGTACTTC. It encodes CASSGGQGPYEQYF. The J gene is TRBJ2-7, the V gene TRBV7-2; 9 nucleotides align to TRBD1. This CDR3 comprises 14 residues. Trimming at V came to 5 bases and at J to 2 bases, leaving 4 bases not matched to a gene. Germline CDR1 is SGHTA and CDR2 is FQGNSA.

This clone was counted a single time. The V and J genes are TRBV5-1 and TRBJ1-4; tentatively, D is TRBD1 (6 bases). Germline V gene data show CDR1 as SGHRS and CDR2 as YFSETQ. V was pared by 3 bases and J by 2 bases, with 14 bases between. CDR3 length: 16 amino acids. The CDR3 bases are TGCGCCAGCAGCTCAGTTGCCCAGGGGACTAATGAAAAACTGTTTTTT. Translating gives CASSSVAQGTNEKLFF.

Only one count was recorded for this clone. This chain connects TRBV5-1 to TRBJ2-1; D uncertain. This CDR3 has 12 amino acids. Germline V lookup: CDR1 SGHRS, CDR2 YFSETQ. Between the trimmed V and J ends, which lost 4 bases and 7 bases, there was a span of 9 bases. The CDR3 DNA follows: TGCGCCAGCAGCCCGAATACTAATGAGCAGTTCTTC. This codes for CASSPNTNEQFF.

The CDR3 loop is CAWKLGASTDTQYF. The CDR3 nucleotides read TGTGCCTGGAAGTTAGGGGCCAGCACAGATACGCAGTATTTT. J is TRBJ2-3 and V is TRBV30, with TRBD1 as a possible D gene (5 bases). This CDR3 region has 14 residues. V was trimmed by 4 bases and J by 0 bases, leaving 11 bases between them. CDR1 and CDR2 (germline): GTSNPN, SVGIG (reference sequence). The entire variable domain, with the rest obtained from reference TRBV30 and TRBJ2-3, is as follows: SQTIHQWPATLVQPVGSPLSLECTVEGTSNPNLYWYRQAAGRGLQLLFYSVGIGQISSEVPQNLSASRPQDRQFILSSKKLLLSDSGFYLCAWKLGASTDTQYFGPGTRLTVL.

Remarks on this clone: The same CDR3 can be traced to other DNA sequences in this sample. This CDR3 reads CAWSSGTISDNSPLHF. CDR3 nucleotides: TGTGCCTGGAGTTCGGGAACTATTAGTGATAATTCACCCCTCCACTTT. The chain recombines TRBV30 with TRBJ1-6; D ambiguous. CDR1 is GTSNPN and CDR2 is SVGIG in the germline V gene (reference sequence). With 2 bases removed from V and 5 bases from J, the gap between germline ends came to 16 bases. The CDR3 loop spans 16 amino acids.

This sequence joins TRBV6-5 and TRBJ2-5; 9 nucleotides match TRBD2. V trimming: 6 bases; J trimming: 5 bases; junction bases outside the gene matches: 4. Germline V gives CDR1 MNHEY, CDR2 SVGAGI. The CDR3 is made up of 13 amino acids. The CDR3 here is CASSLGLAETQYF. The CDR3 region has the DNA TGTGCCAGCAGCCTCGGACTAGCGGAGACCCAGTACTTC.

The chain is built from TRBV20-1 and TRBJ1-1; D gene unclear. Germline V lookup: CDR1 DFQATT, CDR2 SNEGSKA (reference sequence). V lost 5 bases to trimming and J lost 4 bases, with 8 bases between them. CDR3 length equals 11 residues. The CDR3 DNA sequence: TGCAGTGCTCTTAAAATCACTGAAGCTTTCTTT. Its translation is CSALKITEAFF.

The chain has TRBV6-5 and TRBJ1-1; 10 nucleotides agree with TRBD1. Germline V gene lookup returns CDR1 MNHEY and CDR2 SVGAGI. This CDR3 contains 14 residues. The trim removed 6 bases at V and 8 bases at J, leaving 9 bases unmatched. CDR3 amino acids: CASRADRGLTEAFF. DNA of the CDR3: TGTGCCAGCAGAGCAGACAGGGGGCTGACCGAAGCTTTCTTT.

The chain combines TRBV5-4 with TRBJ2-2; D call uncertain. The CDR3 length is 13 residues. From germline, CDR1 is SGHNT and CDR2 YYREEE (reference sequence). V lost 2 bases and J lost 8, with 10 bases in between. Here the CDR3 DNA reads TGTGCCAGCAGCTTTTATAGTGCGGGGGAGCTGTTTTTT. Amino acid sequence: CASSFYSAGELFF.

This chain joins TRBV5-8 and TRBJ2-4; D might be TRBD1 (6 bases). The V end lost 0 bases, the J end lost 15 bases, and 19 bases lay between the germline ends. The CDR3 spans 14 residues. Germline CDR1 and CDR2: SGHTS and YDEGEE. CDR3 coding DNA: TGTGCCAGCAGCTTGGTAGGCGACAGGAGCGGAGGGTACTTC. Translation: CASSLVGDRSGGYF. Full variable domain (remainder filled in from reference TRBV5-8 and TRBJ2-4): EAGVTQSPTHLIKTRGQQATLRCSPISGHTSVYWYQQALGLGLQFLLWYDEGEERNRGNFPPRFSGRQFPNYSSELNVNALELEDSALYLCASSLVGDRSGGYFGAGTRLSVL.

This clone appeared a few times. The chain is built from TRBV30 and TRBJ1-5; TRBD1 agrees at 11 bases. Germline CDR1 and CDR2: GTSNPN and SVGIG (reference sequence). The trim removed 2 bases at V and 6 bases at J, leaving 6 bases unmatched. The CDR3 sequence is 15 residues long. The CDR3 region has the DNA TGTGCCTGGAGTACCGGACAGGGGGCTGTTCAGCCCCAGCATTTT. It codes for CAWSTGQGAVQPQHF. Looking up the rest from reference TRBV30 and TRBJ1-5 gives the full variable domain: SQTIHQWPATLVQPVGSPLSLECTVEGTSNPNLYWYRQAAGRGLQLLFYSVGIGQISSEVPQNLSASRPQDRQFILSSKKLLLSDSGFYLCAWSTGQGAVQPQHFGDGTRLSIL.

This chain uses TRBV18 with TRBJ2-5; 11 bases match TRBD1. The CDR3 contains 15 residues. J gave up 5 bases and V 2 bases, and 4 bases lay outside the gene matches. CDR1 KGHSH and CDR2 LQKENI come from the germline V gene. The CDR3 DNA sequence: TGTGCCAGCTCACCAGGGACAGGGGGTGCGGAGACCCAGTACTTC. Translating gives CASSPGTGGAETQYF.

The V and J genes are TRBV18 and TRBJ1-5; possible D gene TRBD1, 6 bases. The CDR3 totals 16 residues. Trimming cost V 3 bases and J 5 bases, with 17 bases left between them. CDR1 KGHSH and CDR2 LQKENI come from the germline V gene. The DNA of the CDR3 is TGTGCCAGCTCACCCCAGCCCAAATCAGGGGATCAGCCCCAGCATTTT. This translates into CASSPQPKSGDQPQHF.

The chain employs TRBV19 and TRBJ1-1, with D possibly being TRBD1 (5 bases). CDR3 size: 13 residues. V was trimmed by 6 bases and J by 1 base, leaving 9 bases between them. Per germline, CDR1 LNHDA and CDR2 SQIVND (reference sequence). The CDR3 sequence: CASRLGQNTEAFF. Written as DNA, the CDR3 is TGTGCCAGTAGGCTAGGACAGAACACTGAAGCTTTCTTT.